These T cell receptor beta chains were read from a single sample in a study of blood T cells in healthy people across ages. TCRdb ran MiXCR on the 5' RACE reads and lists one entry per CDR3 protein. The sample lists approximately 810,000 distinct CDR3 sequences, under 40% occurring once. Material for sequencing was blood. The source of these receptors is a young man in good health. The CDR3 runs from the conserved cysteine through the conserved F or W. D genes are given only for firm matches. Only some rows state a clone size, as once, few, many or a class for expanded clones.

V: TRBV6-4; size: NA; J: TRBJ2-7; D: TRBD1; CDR3: CASSPRTGSHEQYF; DNA: TGTGCCAGCAGTCCAAGGACAGGGAGCCACGAGCAGTACTTC
V: TRBV6-1; size: few; J: TRBJ2-5; D: NA; CDR3: CASSERRSQETQYF; DNA: TGTGCCAGCAGTGAACGTCGCAGCCAAGAGACCCAGTACTTC
V: TRBV9; size: few; J: TRBJ2-1; D: NA; CDR3: CASSVSQQSSYNEQFF; DNA: TGTGCCAGCAGCGTCTCCCAGCAGAGCTCCTACAATGAGCAGTTCTTC
V: TRBV29-1; size: few; J: TRBJ1-4; D: NA; CDR3: CSVRQAGANEKLFF; DNA: TGCAGCGTAAGGCAGGCGGGTGCTAATGAAAAACTGTTTTTT
V: TRBV12-3/TRBV12-4; size: many; J: TRBJ2-7; D: TRBD1; CDR3: CASIADRGYEQYF; DNA: TGTGCCAGCATCGCCGACAGGGGCTACGAGCAGTACTTC
V: TRBV7-8; size: once; J: TRBJ1-3; D: TRBD1; CDR3: CASSLSGQARSGNTIYF; DNA: TGTGCCAGCAGCTTATCGGGACAGGCCCGCTCTGGAAACACCATATATTTT
V: TRBV13; size: few; J: TRBJ2-1; D: TRBD2; CDR3: CASSLVVAGGNPYNEQFF; DNA: TGTGCCAGCAGCTTAGTGGTCGCGGGGGGGAACCCCTACAATGAGCAGTTCTTC
V: TRBV12-3/TRBV12-4; size: many; J: TRBJ2-5; D: NA; CDR3: CASSFSPETQYF; DNA: TGTGCCAGCAGTTTTTCGCCAGAGACCCAGTACTTC
V: TRBV18; size: many; J: TRBJ2-1; D: TRBD1; CDR3: CASSDSRTGYNEQFF; DNA: TGTGCCAGCTCAGACTCAAGGACAGGCTACAATGAGCAGTTCTTC
V: TRBV9; size: NA; J: TRBJ1-4; D: NA; CDR3: CACSVDGTPYEKLFF; DNA: TGTGCCTGCAGCGTAGATGGGACCCCCTACGAAAAACTGTTTTTT
V: TRBV9; size: NA; J: TRBJ1-2; D: NA; CDR3: CASSVDEDRRGYIF; DNA: TGTGCCAGCAGCGTAGATGAGGACCGGAGGGGCTACATCTTC
V: TRBV2; size: NA; J: TRBJ1-2; D: NA; CDR3: CASSEETYGYTF; DNA: TGTGCCAGCAGTGAAGAGACCTATGGCTACACCTTC
V: TRBV12-3/TRBV12-4; size: few; J: TRBJ1-2; D: NA; CDR3: CASRPGPNYGYTF; DNA: TGTGCCAGCAGACCCGGACCTAACTATGGCTACACCTTC
V: TRBV30; size: NA; J: TRBJ2-7; D: NA; CDR3: CAWGTDRDEQYF; DNA: TGTGCCTGGGGAACGGACCGGGACGAGCAGTACTTC
V: TRBV6-6; size: many; J: TRBJ2-3; D: TRBD1; CDR3: CASSPDRGLDTQYF; DNA: TGTGCCAGCAGCCCCGACAGGGGGTTAGATACGCAGTATTTT
V: TRBV5-1; size: few; J: TRBJ1-2; D: NA; CDR3: CASSLRQGERYGYTF; DNA: TGCGCCAGCAGCTTGCGCCAGGGTGAGCGCTATGGCTACACCTTC
V: TRBV11-2; size: NA; J: TRBJ2-7; D: TRBD1; CDR3: CASSIPGQGYEQYF; DNA: TGTGCCAGCAGCATTCCGGGACAGGGCTACGAGCAGTACTTC
V: TRBV4-3; size: NA; J: TRBJ2-3; D: NA; CDR3: CASGQDRITGPDTQYF; DNA: TGCGCCAGCGGCCAAGATAGGATTACGGGCCCAGATACGCAGTATTTT
V: TRBV7-2; size: NA; J: TRBJ2-5; D: TRBD2; CDR3: CASSLQLAGANREYF; DNA: TGTGCCAGCAGCTTACAACTAGCGGGGGCCAACCGGGAGTACTTC